Listed below are T cell receptor beta chains from one sample, sequenced in a study of regulatory T cells in long-lasting Graves disease. TCRdb re-analysed the multiplex PCR reads in MiXCR, keeping a single row per CDR3 protein. There are about 460,000 distinct CDR3 sequences in the sample; about 22% occur only once, and around 13% lies in the top ten. This sample comprised peripheral blood mononuclear cells (PBMCs), obtained when the disease was refractory, from a patient treated with antithyroid drugs. The receptor set was obtained from a female donor with Graves disease. Each CDR3 is given with its conserved first and last residue. Each record gives: clone size, D gene, V gene, J gene, CDR3 protein, CDR3 DNA. D genes are given only for firm matches. Clone size is not always given. Where it is, it says once, few, many or a class for expanded clones.

-	-	TRBV5-5	TRBJ1-1	CASSPGQERGAFF	TGTGCCAGCAGCCCGGGGCAGGAACGGGGAGCTTTCTTT
-	-	TRBV18	TRBJ2-5	CASSPAGARETQYF	TGTGCCAGCTCACCAGCGGGGGCGCGGGAGACCCAGTACTTC
few	-	TRBV6-5	TRBJ1-5	CASSYSMVGEWSNQPQHF	TGTGCCAGCAGTTATTCGATGGTAGGGGAATGGAGCAATCAGCCCCAGCATTTT
-	-	TRBV6-5	TRBJ2-2	CASSYTYTGELFF	TGTGCCAGCAGTTACACGTACACCGGGGAGCTGTTTTTT
many	-	TRBV12-3/TRBV12-4	TRBJ1-2	CASSLFGLYGYTF	TGTGCCAGCAGTTTATTTGGCCTCTATGGCTACACCTTC
-	-	TRBV30	TRBJ2-5	CAWGWGRAAETQYF	TGTGCCTGGGGATGGGGCAGGGCGGCGGAGACCCAGTACTTC
-	-	TRBV11-2	TRBJ1-2	CASSGPAGKGYGYTF	TGTGCCAGCAGCGGTCCCGCCGGGAAGGGATATGGCTACACCTTC
-	TRBD1	TRBV9	TRBJ2-1	CASSVQGDNEQFF	TGTGCCAGCAGCGTACAGGGGGACAATGAGCAGTTCTTC
-	-	TRBV6-1	TRBJ2-5	CASSALEETQYF	TGTGCCAGCAGTGCCCTTGAAGAGACCCAGTACTTC
-	-	TRBV28	TRBJ2-3	CASSLQGVSTDTQYF	TGTGCCAGCAGTTTGCAAGGGGTTAGCACAGATACGCAGTATTTT
-	-	TRBV20-1	TRBJ1-1	CSASRPMNTEAFF	TGCAGTGCTAGTCGGCCTATGAACACTGAAGCTTTCTTT
few	-	TRBV14	TRBJ2-2	CASSQEVRVDTGELFF	TGTGCCAGCAGCCAAGAGGTCAGGGTGGACACCGGGGAGCTGTTTTTT
-	TRBD1	TRBV19	TRBJ1-2	CATRGGPAGYTF	TGTGCCACCAGGGGGGGGCCGGCCGGCTACACCTTC
many	TRBD2	TRBV6-1	TRBJ2-7	CASTPRATGGRPDYEQYF	TGTGCCAGCACCCCTCGGGCAACGGGCGGGAGGCCCGACTACGAGCAGTACTTC
many	TRBD1	TRBV28	TRBJ1-1	CASPPGDRATEAFF	TGTGCCAGCCCGCCCGGGGACAGGGCGACTGAAGCTTTCTTT
-	TRBD1	TRBV28	TRBJ1-1	CASSPLGGRLDTEAFF	TGTGCCAGCAGTCCCCTAGGGGGCAGGTTGGACACTGAAGCTTTCTTT
many	TRBD1	TRBV2	TRBJ2-2	CASSERTGTGELFF	TGTGCCAGCAGTGAGAGGACAGGCACCGGGGAGCTGTTTTTT
-	TRBD1	TRBV12-3/TRBV12-4	TRBJ2-2	CASSLGTGGVGELFF	TGTGCCAGCAGTTTAGGGACAGGGGGCGTCGGGGAGCTGTTTTTT
many	-	TRBV6-1	TRBJ2-7	CASSEAPAAAYEQYF	TGTGCCAGCAGTGAAGCGCCGGCGGCCGCCTACGAGCAGTACTTC
-	TRBD1	TRBV11-2	TRBJ2-5	CASSPRDRGEETQYF	TGTGCCAGCAGCCCCAGGGACAGGGGAGAAGAGACCCAGTACTTC
many	-	TRBV6-1	TRBJ2-2	CALGSGTGELFF	TGTGCCTTGGGTTCAGGGACCGGGGAGCTGTTTTTT
-	-	TRBV5-4	TRBJ1-2	CASSPPGTDGYTF	TGTGCCAGCAGCCCCCCCGGGACGGATGGCTACACCTTC
-	TRBD1	TRBV5-1	TRBJ2-5	CASRRDRAQRETQYF	TGCGCCAGCAGGCGGGACAGGGCCCAAAGAGAGACCCAGTACTTC
few	TRBD1	TRBV30	TRBJ2-7	CAWSRRGLGSYEQYF	TGTGCCTGGAGTAGAAGGGGGCTAGGCTCCTACGAGCAGTACTTC
-	-	TRBV5-6	TRBJ1-2	CASGLGPGYTF	TGTGCCAGCGGGCTGGGGCCTGGCTACACCTTC
-	TRBD1	TRBV19	TRBJ1-5	CASMGQGSPMDQPQHF	TGTGCCAGTATGGGACAGGGTTCCCCAATGGATCAGCCCCAGCATTTT
many	-	TRBV6-2/TRBV6-3	TRBJ1-1	CASSYSRTLNTEAFF	TGTGCCAGCAGTTACTCGCGGACGTTGAACACTGAAGCTTTCTTT
many	-	TRBV6-1	TRBJ1-5	CASCVDRNQPQHF	TGTGCCAGCTGCGTGGACAGAAATCAGCCCCAGCATTTT
-	-	TRBV29-1	TRBJ2-2	CSVSLTLDTGELFF	TGCAGCGTTTCGTTGACTTTAGACACCGGGGAGCTGTTTTTT